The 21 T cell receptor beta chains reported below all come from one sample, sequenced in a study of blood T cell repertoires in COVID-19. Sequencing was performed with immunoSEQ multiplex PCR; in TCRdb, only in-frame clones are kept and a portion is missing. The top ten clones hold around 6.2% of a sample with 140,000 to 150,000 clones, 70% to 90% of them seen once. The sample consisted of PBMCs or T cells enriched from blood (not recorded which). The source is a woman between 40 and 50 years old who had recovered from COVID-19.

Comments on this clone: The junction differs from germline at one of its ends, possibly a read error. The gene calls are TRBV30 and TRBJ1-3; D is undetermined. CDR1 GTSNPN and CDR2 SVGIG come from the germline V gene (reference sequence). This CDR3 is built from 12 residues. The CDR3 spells CARREAGNTIYF. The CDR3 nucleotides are TGTGCCCGGAGAGAGGCTGGAAACACCATATATTTT.

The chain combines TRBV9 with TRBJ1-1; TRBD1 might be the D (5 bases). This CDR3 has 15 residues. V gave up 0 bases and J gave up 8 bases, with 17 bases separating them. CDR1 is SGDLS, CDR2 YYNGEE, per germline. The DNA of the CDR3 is TGTGCCAGCAGCGTAGCTCTCACAGGTCAGCTGGAAGCTTTCTTT. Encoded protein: CASSVALTGQLEAFF.

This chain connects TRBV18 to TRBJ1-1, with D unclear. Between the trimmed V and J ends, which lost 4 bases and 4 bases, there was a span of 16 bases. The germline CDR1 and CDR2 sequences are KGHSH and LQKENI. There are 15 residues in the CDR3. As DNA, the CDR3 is TGTGCCAGCTCACTCATGGACGCGGCGGGCACTGAAGCTTTCTTT. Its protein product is CASSLMDAAGTEAFF.

CDR3 sequence reads: CASSFLAGGPSEQYF. As DNA, the CDR3 is TGTGCCAGCAGCTTCCTAGCGGGAGGGCCTTCCGAGCAGTACTTC. V is TRBV5-4 and J is TRBJ2-7, with 12 bases matching TRBD2. V shed 2 bases and J 6 bases; nucleotides not matched to a gene: 6. This CDR3 spans 15 amino acids. CDR1 and CDR2 (germline): SGHNT, YYREEE (reference sequence).

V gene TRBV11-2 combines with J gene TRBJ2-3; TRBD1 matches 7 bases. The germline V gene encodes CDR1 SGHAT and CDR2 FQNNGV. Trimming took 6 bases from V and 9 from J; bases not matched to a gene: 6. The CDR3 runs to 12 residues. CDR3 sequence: CASRPGGETQYF. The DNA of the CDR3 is TGTGCCAGCAGACCAGGGGGTGAAACGCAGTATTTT.

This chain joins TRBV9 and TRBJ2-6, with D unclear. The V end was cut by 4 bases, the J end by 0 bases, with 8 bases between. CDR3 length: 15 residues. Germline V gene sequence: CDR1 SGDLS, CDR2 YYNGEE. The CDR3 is CASSSRGSGANVLTF. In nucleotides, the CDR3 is TGTGCCAGCAGCTCGCGCGGCTCTGGGGCCAACGTCCTGACTTTC.

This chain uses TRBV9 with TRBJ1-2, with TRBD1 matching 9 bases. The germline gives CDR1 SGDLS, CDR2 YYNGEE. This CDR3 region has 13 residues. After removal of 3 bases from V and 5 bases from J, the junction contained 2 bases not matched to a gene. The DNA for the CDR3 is TGTGCCAGCAGCGCCGACAGGGGGTATGGCTACACCTTC. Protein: CASSADRGYGYTF.

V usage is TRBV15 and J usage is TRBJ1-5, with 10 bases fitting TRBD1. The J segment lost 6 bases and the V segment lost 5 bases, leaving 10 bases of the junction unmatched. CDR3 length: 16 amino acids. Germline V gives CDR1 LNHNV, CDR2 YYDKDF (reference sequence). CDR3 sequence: CATSALPGQGGQPQHF. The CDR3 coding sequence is TGTGCCACCAGCGCTCTCCCTGGACAGGGGGGTCAGCCCCAGCATTTT. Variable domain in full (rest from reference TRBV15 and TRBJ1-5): DAMVIQNPRYQVTQFGKPVTLSCSQTLNHNVMYWYQQKSSQAPKLLFHYYDKDFNNEADTPDNFQSRRPNTSFCFLDIRSPGLGDTAMYLCATSALPGQGGQPQHFGDGTRLSIL.

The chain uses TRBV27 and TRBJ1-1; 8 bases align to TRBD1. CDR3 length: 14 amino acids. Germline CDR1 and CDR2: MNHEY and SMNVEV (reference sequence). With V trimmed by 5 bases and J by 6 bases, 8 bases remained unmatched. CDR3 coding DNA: TGTGCCAGCAGTGACACAATGGGACAGGCTGAAGCTTTCTTT. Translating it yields CASSDTMGQAEAFF.

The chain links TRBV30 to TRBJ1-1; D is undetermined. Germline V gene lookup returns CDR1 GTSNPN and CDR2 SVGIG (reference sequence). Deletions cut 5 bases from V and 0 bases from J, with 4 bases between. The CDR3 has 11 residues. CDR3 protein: CAWQMNTEAFF. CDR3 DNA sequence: TGTGCCTGGCAGATGAACACTGAAGCTTTCTTT.

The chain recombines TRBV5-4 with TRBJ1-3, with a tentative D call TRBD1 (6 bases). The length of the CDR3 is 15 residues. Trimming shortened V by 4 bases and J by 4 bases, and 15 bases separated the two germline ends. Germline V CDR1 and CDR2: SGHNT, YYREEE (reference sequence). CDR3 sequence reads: CASSKQQGSGNTIYF. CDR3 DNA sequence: TGTGCCAGCAGCAAACAACAGGGTAGCGGAAACACCATATATTTT.

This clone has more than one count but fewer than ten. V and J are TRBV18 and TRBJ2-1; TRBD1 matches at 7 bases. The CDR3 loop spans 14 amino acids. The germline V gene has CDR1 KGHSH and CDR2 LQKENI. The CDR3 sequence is CATSYGTAYNEQFF. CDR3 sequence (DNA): TGTGCTACGTCCTACGGGACAGCTTACAATGAGCAGTTCTTC.

The CDR3 sequence: CASSQDSRLAGAHNEQFF. In DNA form, the CDR3 reads TGCGCCAGCAGCCAAGATTCCAGACTAGCGGGGGCCCACAATGAGCAGTTCTTC. This chain uses TRBV4-1 with TRBJ2-1, with 12 bases fitting TRBD2. The CDR3 totals 18 residues. Germline values: CDR1 MGHRA, CDR2 YSYEKL. Trimming at V came to 0 bases and at J to 5 bases, leaving 8 bases not matched to a gene.

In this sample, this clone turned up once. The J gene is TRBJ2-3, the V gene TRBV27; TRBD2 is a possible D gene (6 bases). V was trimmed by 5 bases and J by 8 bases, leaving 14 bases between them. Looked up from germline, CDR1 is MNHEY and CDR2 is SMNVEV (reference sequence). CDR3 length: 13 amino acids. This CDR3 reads CASSPTVGGTQYF. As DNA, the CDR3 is TGTGCCAGCAGTCCCACCGTGGGGGGTACGCAGTATTTT.

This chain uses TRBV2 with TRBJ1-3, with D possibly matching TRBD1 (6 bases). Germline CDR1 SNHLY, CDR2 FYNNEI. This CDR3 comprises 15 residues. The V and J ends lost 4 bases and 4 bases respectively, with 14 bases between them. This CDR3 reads CASSVQGLGGNTIYF. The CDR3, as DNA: TGTGCCAGCAGTGTCCAGGGGCTAGGAGGAAACACCATATATTTT. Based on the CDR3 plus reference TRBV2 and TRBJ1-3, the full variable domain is EPEVTQTPSHQVTQMGQEVILRCVPISNHLYFYWYRQILGQKVEFLVSFYNNEISEKSEIFDDQFSVERPDGSNFTLKIRSTKLEDSAMYFCASSVQGLGGNTIYFGEGSWLTVV.

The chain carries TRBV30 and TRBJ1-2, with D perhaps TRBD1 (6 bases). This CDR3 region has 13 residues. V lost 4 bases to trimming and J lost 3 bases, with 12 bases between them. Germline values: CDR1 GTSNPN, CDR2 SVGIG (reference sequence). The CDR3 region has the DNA TGTGCCTGGAACGGACAGTCTGACTATGGCTACACCTTC. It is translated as CAWNGQSDYGYTF.

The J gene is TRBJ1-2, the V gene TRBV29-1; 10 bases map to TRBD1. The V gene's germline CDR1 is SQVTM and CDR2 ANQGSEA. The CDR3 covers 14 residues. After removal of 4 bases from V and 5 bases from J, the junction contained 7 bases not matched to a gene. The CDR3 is CSVVERGQGYGYTF. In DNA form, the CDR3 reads TGCAGCGTTGTAGAACGGGGACAGGGGTATGGCTACACCTTC.

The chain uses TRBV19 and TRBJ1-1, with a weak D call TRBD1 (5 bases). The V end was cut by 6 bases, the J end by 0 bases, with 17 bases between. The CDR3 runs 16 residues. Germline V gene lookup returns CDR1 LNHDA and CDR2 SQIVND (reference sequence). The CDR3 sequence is CASSRIWGRLNTEAFF. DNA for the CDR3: TGTGCCAGTAGCAGAATCTGGGGCAGGCTGAACACTGAAGCTTTCTTT.

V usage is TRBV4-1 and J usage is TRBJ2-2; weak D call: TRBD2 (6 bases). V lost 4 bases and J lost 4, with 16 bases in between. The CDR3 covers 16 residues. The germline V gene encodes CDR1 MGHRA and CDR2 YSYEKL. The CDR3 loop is CASSPLLIGSTGELFF. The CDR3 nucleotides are TGCGCCAGCAGCCCCCTTTTGATCGGGAGCACCGGGGAGCTGTTTTTT.

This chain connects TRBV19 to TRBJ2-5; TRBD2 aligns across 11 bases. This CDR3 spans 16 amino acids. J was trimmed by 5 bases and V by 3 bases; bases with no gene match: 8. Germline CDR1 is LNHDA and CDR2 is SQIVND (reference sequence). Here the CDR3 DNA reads TGTGCCAGTAGTATCGGTAGCGGGGGGGGTAGGGAGACCCAGTACTTC. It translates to CASSIGSGGGRETQYF.

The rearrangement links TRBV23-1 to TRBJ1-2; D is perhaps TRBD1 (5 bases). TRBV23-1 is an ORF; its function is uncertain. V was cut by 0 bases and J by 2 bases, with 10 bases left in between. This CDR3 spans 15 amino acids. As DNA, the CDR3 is TGCGCCAGCAGTCAATCTCTGCAGGGCAACTATGGCTACACCTTC. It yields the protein CASSQSLQGNYGYTF.